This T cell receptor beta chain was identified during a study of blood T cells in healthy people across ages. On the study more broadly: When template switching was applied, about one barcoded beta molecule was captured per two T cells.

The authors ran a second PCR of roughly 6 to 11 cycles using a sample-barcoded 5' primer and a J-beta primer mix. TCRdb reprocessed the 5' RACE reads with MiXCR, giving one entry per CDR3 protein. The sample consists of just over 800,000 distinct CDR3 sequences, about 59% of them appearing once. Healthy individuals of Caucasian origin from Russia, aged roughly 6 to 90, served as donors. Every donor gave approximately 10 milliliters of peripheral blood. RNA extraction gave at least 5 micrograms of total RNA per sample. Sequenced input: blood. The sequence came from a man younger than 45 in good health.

The CDR3 region has the DNA TGTGCCAGCAGTACTACAGGGACCGAGACCCAGTACTTC. It yields the protein CASSTTGTETQYF. The chain uses TRBV6-6 and TRBJ2-4; tentative D call: TRBD1 (6 bases). The DNA matches TRBJ2-5 better at its end, which makes the J call doubtful. The CDR3 consists of 13 residues. Germline CDR1 reads MNHNY; CDR2 reads SVGAGI (reference sequence).